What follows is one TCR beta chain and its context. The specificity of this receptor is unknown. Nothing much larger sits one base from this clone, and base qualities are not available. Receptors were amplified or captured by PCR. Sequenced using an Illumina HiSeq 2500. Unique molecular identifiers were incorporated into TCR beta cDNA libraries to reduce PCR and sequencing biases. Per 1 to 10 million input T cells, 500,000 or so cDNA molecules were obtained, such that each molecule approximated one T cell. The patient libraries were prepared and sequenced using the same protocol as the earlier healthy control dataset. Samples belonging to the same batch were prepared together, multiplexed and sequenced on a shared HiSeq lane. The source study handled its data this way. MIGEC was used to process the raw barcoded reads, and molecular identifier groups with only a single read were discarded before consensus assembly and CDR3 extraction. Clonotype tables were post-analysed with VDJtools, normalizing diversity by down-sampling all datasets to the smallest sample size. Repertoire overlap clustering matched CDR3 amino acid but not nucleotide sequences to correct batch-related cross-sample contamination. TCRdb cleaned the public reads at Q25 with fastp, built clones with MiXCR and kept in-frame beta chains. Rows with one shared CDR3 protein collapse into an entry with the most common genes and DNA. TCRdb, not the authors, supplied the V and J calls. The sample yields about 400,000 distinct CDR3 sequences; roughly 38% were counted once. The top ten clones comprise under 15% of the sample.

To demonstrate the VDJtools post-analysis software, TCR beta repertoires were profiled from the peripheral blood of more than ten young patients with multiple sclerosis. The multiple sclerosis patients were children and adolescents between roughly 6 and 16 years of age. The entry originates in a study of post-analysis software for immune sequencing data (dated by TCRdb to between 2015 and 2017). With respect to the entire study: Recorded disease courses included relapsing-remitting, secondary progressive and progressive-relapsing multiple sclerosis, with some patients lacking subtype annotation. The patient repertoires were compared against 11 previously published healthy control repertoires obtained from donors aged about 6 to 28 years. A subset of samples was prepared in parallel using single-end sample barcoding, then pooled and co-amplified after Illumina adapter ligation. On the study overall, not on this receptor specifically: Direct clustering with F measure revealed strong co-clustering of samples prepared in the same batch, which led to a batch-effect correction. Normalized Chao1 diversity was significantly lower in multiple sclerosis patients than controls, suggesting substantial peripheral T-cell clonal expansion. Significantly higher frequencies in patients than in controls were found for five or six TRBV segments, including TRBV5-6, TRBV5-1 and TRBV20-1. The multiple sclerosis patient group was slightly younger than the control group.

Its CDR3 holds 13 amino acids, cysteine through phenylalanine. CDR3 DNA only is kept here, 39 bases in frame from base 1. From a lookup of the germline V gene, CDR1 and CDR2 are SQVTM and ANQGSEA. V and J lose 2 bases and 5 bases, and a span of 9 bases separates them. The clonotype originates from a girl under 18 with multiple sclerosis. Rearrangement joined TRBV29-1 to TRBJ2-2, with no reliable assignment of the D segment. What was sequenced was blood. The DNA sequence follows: TGCAGCGTTGAAAGCCCTCTTACCGGGGAGCTGTTTTTT. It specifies CSVESPLTGELFF.